These 5 T cell receptor beta chains came from one sample sequenced in a study of early T cells in non-severe SARS-CoV-2 infection listed by TCRdb under 2021. The receptor library was made with 5' RACE. TCRdb names NextSeq 500 as the instrument used. TCRdb redid the processing of the public reads, applying fastp at Q25 and MiXCR, and retained in-frame beta chains. Each CDR3 protein gets just one entry, which takes the most common genes and DNA from the rows behind it. The sample table lists approximately 80,000 distinct CDR3 sequences, about 10% of them with a count of one. The leading ten clones occupy more than 10% of the sample. Source: whole blood, taken at baseline. These receptors were obtained from an adult who was a healthcare worker with PCR-confirmed SARS-CoV-2 infection or an uninfected control (not recorded which).

This clonotype was seen a handful of times. The V gene is TRBV29-1, the J gene TRBJ2-1; TRBD1 or TRBD2 may be the D gene (5 bases each). The CDR3 has 14 residues. V lost 4 bases and J lost 9, with 19 bases in between. Germline loops: CDR1 SQVTM, CDR2 ANQGSEA. DNA for the CDR3: TGCAGCGTTGCCCGGGACCAAGACTGGAGTGAGCAGTTCTTC. It specifies CSVARDQDWSEQFF.

This chain uses TRBV20-1 with TRBJ2-1; D remains ambiguous. V shed 8 bases and J shed 1 base, with 12 bases lying between them. Germline V gives CDR1 DFQATT, CDR2 SNEGSKA (reference sequence). CDR3 size: 13 residues. The CDR3, as DNA: TGCAGTACCCCAGCTAATTCCTACAATGAGCAGTTCTTC. This gives the protein CSTPANSYNEQFF.

This clonotype turned up a few times. The V gene is TRBV7-2, the J gene TRBJ1-1; 7 nucleotides align to TRBD1. The CDR3 is made up of 14 amino acids. V trimming: 4 bases; J trimming: 3 bases; junction bases outside the gene matches: 5. Germline CDR1 reads SGHTA; CDR2 reads FQGNSA. The CDR3 region is CASSSQGGYTEAFF. The CDR3 DNA follows: TGTGCCAGCAGCTCCCAGGGGGGTTACACTGAAGCTTTCTTT.

This clonotype appeared a few times. J is TRBJ2-5 and V is TRBV5-1, with D possibly matching TRBD2 (6 bases). V lost 2 bases and J 1 base, leaving 12 bases between the germline ends. Looked up from germline, CDR1 is SGHRS and CDR2 is YFSETQ. The CDR3 has 15 amino acids. The CDR3 DNA reads as TGCGCCAGCAGCTTCGGCCTAGCGTTCCAAGAGACCCAGTACTTC. Encoded protein: CASSFGLAFQETQYF.

The J gene is TRBJ2-7, the V gene TRBV12-3 or TRBV12-4; 7 nucleotides align to TRBD1. Trimming took 5 bases from V and 1 from J; bases not matched to a gene: 2. The CDR3 covers 13 residues. The CDR3 nucleotides are TGTGCCAGCAGTAAGACAGGGTCCTACGAGCAGTACTTC. The encoded protein is CASSKTGSYEQYF.